These 5 T cell receptor beta chains were sequenced from one sample in a study of T-cell reconstitution after alpha-beta-depleted transplantation in children. As it was prepared, the TCRbeta library received unique molecular identifiers. TCRdb re-derived calls from the PCR reads in MiXCR, one entry per CDR3 protein. The sample lists hundreds of thousands of distinct CDR3 sequences, around 15% occurring once. This material consisted of PBMCs, mostly from graft donor cells, taken 360 days after TCRalphabeta/CD19-depleted stem cell transplant. These receptors all come from a boy younger than two who had a stem cell transplant for Wiskott-Aldrich syndrome, so the T cells may come from the graft donor.

This clonotype came up a few times. The chain is built from TRBV14 and TRBJ2-1; 12 nucleotides agree with TRBD1. V shed 4 bases and J 6 bases; nucleotides not matched to a gene: 10. This CDR3 has 17 amino acids. The germline V gene encodes CDR1 SGHDN and CDR2 FVKESK. The CDR3 sequence: CASSRLAGTGGLNEQFF. CDR3 DNA sequence: TGTGCCAGCAGCCGCCTGGCCGGGACAGGGGGCCTCAATGAGCAGTTCTTC.

In this sample, this clonotype turned up a few times. The chain uses TRBV5-1 and TRBJ1-1, with 9 positions matching TRBD1. J gave up 11 bases and V 4 bases, and 9 bases lay outside the gene matches. The CDR3 loop spans 13 amino acids. The V gene's germline CDR1 is SGHRS and CDR2 YFSETQ. CDR3 DNA sequence: TGCGCCAGCAGCCAGACCGGGACAGGGCGGGCTTTCTTT. It yields the protein CASSQTGTGRAFF. Supplemented by reference TRBV5-1 and TRBJ1-1, the full variable domain reads KAGVTQTPRYLIKTRGQQVTLSCSPISGHRSVSWYQQTPGQGLQFLFEYFSETQRNKGNFPGRFSGRQFSNSRSEMNVSTLELGDSALYLCASSQTGTGRAFFGQGTRLTVV.

Ten or more counts support this clonotype. V and J are TRBV4-1 and TRBJ2-7; D is unresolved. The CDR3 has 13 amino acids. Germline V CDR1 and CDR2: MGHRA, YSYEKL. The V end was cut by 0 bases, the J end by 0 bases, with 3 bases between. CDR3 coding DNA: TGCGCCAGCAGCCAAGAAGACTCCTACGAGCAGTACTTC. Protein sequence: CASSQEDSYEQYF.

The J gene is TRBJ2-5, the V gene TRBV7-2, with TRBD2 identical over 9 bases. CDR3 size: 16 residues. From germline, CDR1 is SGHTA and CDR2 FQGNSA. J was trimmed by 3 bases and V by 1 base; bases with no gene match: 6. The CDR3 loop is CASSLVRLAEKETQYF. CDR3 DNA: TGTGCCAGCAGCTTAGTAAGACTAGCGGAGAAAGAGACCCAGTACTTC.

Only a few counts were recorded for this clonotype. The chain has TRBV7-7 and TRBJ2-7; D is unresolved. The CDR3 length is 13 residues. V was shortened by 5 bases and J by 1 base, with 9 bases between the two germline ends. Germline V CDR1 and CDR2: SSHAT, FNYEAQ (reference sequence). In DNA, the CDR3 is TGTGCCAGCAGCCCCCAGAATTCCTACGAGCAGTACTTC. Residues: CASSPQNSYEQYF.